This TCR beta chain was recorded in a study of blood T cell repertoires in COVID-19. The table came from immunoSEQ multiplex PCR; TCRdb's copy has only in-frame clones and leaves some out. The table has approximately 150,000 clones, about 86% seen once. Trimming at V came to 4 bases and at J to 10 bases, leaving 10 bases not matched to a gene. The germline CDR1 and CDR2 sequences are MDHEN and SYDVKM. The CDR3 has 15 residues. The sequence was collected from an older woman with acute or convalescent COVID-19. The chain is built from TRBV28 and TRBJ2-7, with 13 bases fitting TRBD2. Specimen: peripheral blood. CDR3 DNA: TGTGCCAGCAGTTCCCCGGGACTAGCGGGGACGCGCCAGTACTTC. It specifies CASSSPGLAGTRQYF.